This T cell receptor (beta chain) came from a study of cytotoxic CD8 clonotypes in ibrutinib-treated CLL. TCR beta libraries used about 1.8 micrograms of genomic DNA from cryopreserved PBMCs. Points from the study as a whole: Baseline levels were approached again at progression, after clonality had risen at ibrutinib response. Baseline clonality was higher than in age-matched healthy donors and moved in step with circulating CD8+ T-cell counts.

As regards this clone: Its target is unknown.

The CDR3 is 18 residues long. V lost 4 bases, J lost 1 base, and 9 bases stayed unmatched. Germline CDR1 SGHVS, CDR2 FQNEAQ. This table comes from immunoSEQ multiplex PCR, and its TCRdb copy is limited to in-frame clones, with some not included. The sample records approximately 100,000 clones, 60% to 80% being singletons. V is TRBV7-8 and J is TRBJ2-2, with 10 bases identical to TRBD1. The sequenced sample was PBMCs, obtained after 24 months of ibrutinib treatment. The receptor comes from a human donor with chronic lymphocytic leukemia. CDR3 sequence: CASSSRDRGRRNTGELFF. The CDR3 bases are TGTGCCAGCAGCTCCCGGGACAGGGGACGGAGGAACACCGGGGAGCTGTTTTTT.